These 17 T cell receptor beta chains were all obtained from the same sample, sequenced in a study of CD4 T cells in relation to SARS-CoV-2 and coronaviruses. No antigens are known for them. Data came from immunoSEQ multiplex PCR; TCRdb stores just in-frame clones and leaves some out. The data show some 32,000 clones, with around 76% seen just once and 3% to 3.5% held by the top ten. Sequenced material: memory CD4+ T cells from PBMCs, cultured in vitro. The receptor source for this set is an adult with COVID-19.

The V call is TRBV6-6, the J call TRBJ2-1; D is uncertain. Trimming left V 6 bases short and J 7 bases short, with 10 bases between. The CDR3 has 12 amino acids. CDR1 and CDR2 from the germline V gene are MNHNY and SVGAGI (reference sequence). Written as DNA, the CDR3 is TGTGCCAGCAGCCCCACGCGGAATGAGCAGTTCTTC. It is translated as CASSPTRNEQFF.

The V gene is TRBV7-2, the J gene TRBJ2-1; TRBD2 agrees at 11 bases. Germline loops: CDR1 SGHTA, CDR2 FQGNSA. CDR3 length: 16 residues. Trimming removed 4 bases from V and 6 bases from J; junction bases left unmatched: 8. CDR3 nucleotide sequence: TGTGCCAGCAGCTCCCGACTAGCGGGATCGGTCAATGAGCAGTTCTTC. Translated: CASSSRLAGSVNEQFF.

The chain joins TRBV4-2 to TRBJ1-3, with D perhaps TRBD1 (5 bases). The V end was cut by 0 bases, the J end by 3 bases, with 15 bases between. Looked up from germline, CDR1 is LGHNA and CDR2 is YNFKEQ. The CDR3 is made up of 17 amino acids. CDR3 nucleotides: TGTGCCAGCAGCCAAGATATTTTAACAGGTGGTGGAAACACCATATATTTT. Protein sequence: CASSQDILTGGGNTIYF.

This sequence joins TRBV7-8 and TRBJ2-7, with D perhaps matching TRBD1 (5 bases). The CDR3 contains 15 residues. With 2 bases removed from V and 2 bases from J, the gap between germline ends came to 13 bases. The germline CDR1 and CDR2 sequences are SGHVS and FQNEAQ. The CDR3 coding sequence is TGTGCCAGCAGCTTACAAGGCGTGACAGCCTACGAGCAGTACTTC. Residues: CASSLQGVTAYEQYF.

The V gene is TRBV11-2, the J gene TRBJ2-7; no reliable D call. Looked up from germline, CDR1 is SGHAT and CDR2 is FQNNGV. Trimming removed 3 bases at V and 0 bases at J, with 6 bases between. This CDR3 comprises 13 residues. The CDR3 DNA follows: TGTGCCAGCAGCTTTGACCTCTCCTACGAGCAGTACTTC. Translation gives CASSFDLSYEQYF.

The chain uses TRBV30 and TRBJ1-4; a weak D match, TRBD1 (5 bases). This CDR3 is 15 amino acids long. CDR1 and CDR2 (germline): GTSNPN, SVGIG (reference sequence). Trimming removed 0 bases from V and 3 bases from J, with 11 bases in between. The CDR3 region has the DNA TGTGCCTGGAGTGTGCCAGGGCCGGCTAATGAAAAACTGTTTTTT. Encoded protein: CAWSVPGPANEKLFF.

The V call is TRBV7-3, the J call TRBJ2-1, with D unclear. Germline V CDR1 and CDR2: SGHTA, FQGTGA. The CDR3 is made up of 14 amino acids. The V gene lost 2 bases and the J gene lost 2 bases, with 7 bases spanning the gap. CDR3 amino acids: CASSLGRAYNEQFF. CDR3 DNA: TGTGCCAGCAGCTTAGGTCGGGCCTACAATGAGCAGTTCTTC.

This rearrangement joins TRBV18 to TRBJ2-3, with D perhaps TRBD2 (5 bases). CDR3 length equals 14 residues. V shed 8 bases and J shed 1 base, with 13 bases lying between them. CDR1 KGHSH and CDR2 LQKENI come from the germline V gene. The DNA of the CDR3 is TGTGCCAGCCGGGGAGTCGGAGGCACAGATACGCAGTATTTT. It is translated as CASRGVGGTDTQYF.

The CDR3 loop is CASSITGEAGNTIYF. For the CDR3, the DNA is TGTGCCAGCAGCATCACGGGGGAGGCTGGAAACACCATATATTTT. V gene TRBV5-5 combines with J gene TRBJ1-3; D perhaps matches TRBD1 (5 bases). The CDR3 spans 15 residues. In germline, CDR1 is SGHKS, CDR2 YYEKEE (reference sequence). Between the trimmed V and J ends, which lost 4 bases and 2 bases, there was a span of 13 bases.

This clone was counted only a few times. J is TRBJ2-5 and V is TRBV4-1; D unresolved. The V end was cut by 4 bases, the J end by 1 base, with 13 bases between. CDR1 MGHRA and CDR2 YSYEKL come from the germline V gene. This CDR3 contains 15 residues. The CDR3 bases are TGCGCCAGCAGCCCCTCGGGTAGCCGCCAAGAGACCCAGTACTTC. This codes for CASSPSGSRQETQYF.

CDR3: CASSLEIGEQFF. The CDR3 coding sequence is TGTGCCAGCAGCTTGGAGATCGGTGAGCAGTTCTTC. The chain recombines TRBV5-4 with TRBJ2-1; D uncertain. The CDR3 spans 12 residues. Trimming pared 0 bases from V and 9 bases from J, leaving 7 bases between. The germline CDR1 and CDR2 sequences are SGHNT and YYREEE (reference sequence).

This chain joins TRBV7-9 and TRBJ1-1, with D perhaps matching TRBD1 (6 bases). In germline, CDR1 is SEHNR, CDR2 FQNEAQ (reference sequence). The CDR3 consists of 18 residues. The germline V and J ends were trimmed by 5 bases and 4 bases, with 26 bases remaining between them. The CDR3 region is CASSLSPSGWGHITEAFF. CDR3 in DNA: TGTGCCAGCAGCCTTTCCCCGAGTGGGTGGGGGCATATCACTGAAGCTTTCTTT.

This clone was counted only a few times. The chain links TRBV6-5 to TRBJ1-6, with D unresolved. The germline V and J ends were trimmed by 6 bases and 6 bases, with 12 bases remaining between them. Looked up from germline, CDR1 is MNHEY and CDR2 is SVGAGI. This CDR3 is 14 amino acids long. The CDR3 DNA sequence: TGTGCCAGCAGACCGTCCTTTAGTAATTCACCCCTCCACTTT. Amino acid sequence: CASRPSFSNSPLHF.

The J gene is TRBJ2-7, the V gene TRBV5-6, with TRBD1 identical over 12 bases. The CDR3 has 14 amino acids. Germline V gives CDR1 SGHDT, CDR2 YYEEEE. V lost 3 bases to trimming and J lost 5 bases; unmatched junction nucleotides: 3. This CDR3 is CASSWDRGLHEQYF. DNA for the CDR3: TGTGCCAGCAGCTGGGACAGGGGGCTCCACGAGCAGTACTTC.

The rearrangement links TRBV28 to TRBJ2-7; 11 nucleotides agree with TRBD2. V lost 6 bases to trimming and J lost 6 bases; unmatched junction nucleotides: 7. CDR3 length equals 14 residues. Germline values: CDR1 MDHEN, CDR2 SYDVKM. CDR3 protein: CASSDTSGSGEQYF. Written as DNA, the CDR3 is TGTGCCAGCAGCGATACTAGCGGGAGCGGCGAGCAGTACTTC.

The chain links TRBV12-3 or TRBV12-4 to TRBJ2-1; D not resolved. The V and J ends lost 3 bases and 5 bases respectively, with 2 bases between them. The CDR3 consists of 11 residues. CDR3 nucleotides: TGTGCCAGCAGTTTGGACAATGAGCAGTTCTTC. Protein product: CASSLDNEQFF.

This chain joins TRBV10-3 and TRBJ1-1; D uncertain. Germline V lookup: CDR1 ENHRY, CDR2 SYGVKD. V lost 4 bases to trimming and J lost 1 base, with 22 bases between them. The CDR3 runs 18 residues. CDR3 loop: CAISVYDGKLFRNTEAFF. The CDR3 coding sequence is TGTGCCATCAGTGTTTACGACGGGAAGTTATTTAGGAACACTGAAGCTTTCTTT.